Listed here are 21 T cell receptor beta chains from one sample, sequenced in a study of CD8 T cells in ankylosing spondylitis. MiXCR, applied by TCRdb to the 5' RACE reads, yields one record per CDR3 protein. This table has about 220,000 distinct CDR3 sequences, about 10% appearing once. The sample was blood, either unsorted or a sorted T cell fraction (not recorded which). Receptors originate from a male donor with ankylosing spondylitis or in good health (not recorded which).

This clonotype has a count of ten or more. The chain employs TRBV12-3 or TRBV12-4 and TRBJ2-1; 9 bases agree with TRBD2. The trim removed 2 bases at V and 4 bases at J, leaving 3 bases unmatched. CDR3 length: 15 residues. The CDR3 loop reads CASSLRRGGYNEQFF. The CDR3 DNA follows: TGTGCCAGCAGTTTACGGCGGGGGGGTTACAATGAGCAGTTCTTC.

In its sample, this clonotype was seen many times. The CDR3 DNA follows: TGTGCCAGCAGTTTAAAAGGGGGGAACCTGAACACTGAAGCTTTCTTT. It encodes CASSLKGGNLNTEAFF. The chain couples TRBV12-3 or TRBV12-4 to TRBJ1-1, with a weak D call TRBD1 (6 bases). V was pared by 2 bases and J by 0 bases, with 13 bases between. This CDR3 is built from 16 residues.

The rearrangement joins TRBV20-1 to TRBJ2-5; D might be TRBD1 or TRBD2, each matching 6 bases. Germline CDR1 and CDR2: DFQATT and SNEGSKA (reference sequence). CDR3 size: 13 residues. CDR3 sequence reads: CRATRTVQETQYF. In nucleotides, the CDR3 is TGCAGAGCGACTAGGACAGTACAAGAGACCCAGTACTTC.

This clonotype showed up many times. The chain carries TRBV12-3 or TRBV12-4 and TRBJ1-1, with TRBD1 matching over 12 bases. Trimming cost V 6 bases and J 5 bases; bases outside gene matches: 4. The CDR3 consists of 14 residues. The CDR3 protein is CASRGTGGWTEAFF. CDR3 bases: TGTGCCAGCAGGGGGACAGGGGGCTGGACTGAAGCTTTCTTT.

This clonotype was picked up a small number of times. The chain carries TRBV5-1 and TRBJ2-3; tentative D call: TRBD1 (5 bases). Germline V lookup: CDR1 SGHRS, CDR2 YFSETQ. The length of the CDR3 is 16 residues. V lost 0 bases and J 4 bases, leaving 15 bases between the germline ends. The CDR3 here is CASSLEGPPRSDTQYF. The CDR3 DNA sequence: TGCGCCAGCAGCTTGGAGGGGCCACCTCGGTCAGATACGCAGTATTTT.

With regard to this clonotype: One end of the junction does not line up with germline, which may come from a read error. The chain joins TRBV12-3 or TRBV12-4 to TRBJ2-2; D not resolved. CDR3 length: 14 residues. The CDR3 here is CASNPRSKTGELFF. The CDR3 coding sequence is TGTGCCAGCAATCCGCGCTCGAAAACCGGGGAGCTGTTTTTT.

This clonotype has more than one count but fewer than ten. The rearrangement links TRBV7-2 to TRBJ1-5, with D perhaps TRBD1 (5 bases). V dropped 0 bases and J dropped 7 bases, with 16 bases sitting between them. The CDR3 is 16 amino acids. The germline V gene encodes CDR1 SGHTA and CDR2 FQGNSA. CDR3 loop: CASSLAPQGLGQPQHF. The DNA of the CDR3 is TGTGCCAGCAGCTTAGCGCCGCAGGGTCTAGGGCAGCCCCAGCATTTT. Drawing the rest from reference TRBV7-2 and TRBJ1-5, the complete variable domain is GAGVSQSPSNKVTEKGKDVELRCDPISGHTALYWYRQSLGQGLEFLIYFQGNSAPDKSGLPSDRFSAERTGGSVSTLTIQRTQQEDSAVYLCASSLAPQGLGQPQHFGDGTRLSIL.

V and J are TRBV2 and TRBJ2-3, with D perhaps TRBD2 (6 bases). The ends were cut back, 4 bases at V and 6 bases at J, with 14 bases in the middle. The CDR3 extends over 14 amino acids. Germline CDR1 and CDR2: SNHLY and FYNNEI. CDR3 DNA: TGTGCCAGCAGTGTCGGCGGGGCGGTGGATACGCAGTATTTT. This codes for CASSVGGAVDTQYF.

The CDR3, as DNA: TGCAGTGCTAATACGGGGGGCAGCGCCGCCACAGATACGCAGTATTTT. Translated: CSANTGGSAATDTQYF. V usage is TRBV20-1 and J usage is TRBJ2-3; D might be TRBD2 (7 bases). CDR1 is DFQATT and CDR2 is SNEGSKA in the germline V gene (reference sequence). The length of the CDR3 is 16 residues. V was trimmed by 4 bases and J by 2 bases, leaving 19 bases between them.

This clonotype was seen repeatedly, ten times or more. The J gene is TRBJ1-6, the V gene TRBV12-3 or TRBV12-4, with TRBD1 identical over 7 bases. Unmatched junction bases numbered 11, after V lost 8 bases and J lost 4 bases. The CDR3 is 16 residues long. CDR3 region: CASQLGQSFYNSPLHF. CDR3 nucleotide sequence: TGTGCCAGCCAATTGGGACAGAGTTTTTATAATTCACCCCTCCACTTT.

This clonotype was seen at least ten times. The CDR3 nucleotides are TGTGCCAGCAGTCCCGATAGCAATCAGCCCCAGCATTTT. Its translation: CASSPDSNQPQHF. The chain recombines TRBV12-3 or TRBV12-4 with TRBJ1-5, with unresolved D. The V end was cut by 5 bases, the J end by 0 bases, with 5 bases between. The CDR3 is made up of 13 amino acids.

This sequence joins TRBV3-1 and TRBJ2-1; TRBD2 aligns across 7 bases. Germline V gene sequence: CDR1 LGHDT, CDR2 YNNKEL (reference sequence). V shed 0 bases and J 6 bases; nucleotides not matched to a gene: 8. CDR3 length equals 16 residues. The chain's CDR3 is CASSQDFRSGVNEQFF. CDR3 bases: TGTGCCAGCAGCCAAGATTTCAGGAGCGGGGTCAATGAGCAGTTCTTC.

This clonotype was recorded at least ten times. The chain combines TRBV7-2 with TRBJ2-7, with D possibly TRBD2 on 6 matching bases. This CDR3 has 15 amino acids. Germline V gene data show CDR1 as SGHTA and CDR2 as FQGNSA. Trimming shortened V by 2 bases and J by 3 bases, and 14 bases separated the two germline ends. The CDR3 reads CASSLIRAGYYEQYF. The CDR3 nucleotides read TGTGCCAGCAGCTTAATCCGTGCGGGATACTACGAGCAGTACTTC.

This clonotype was recorded at least ten times. The rearrangement uses TRBV6-1 and TRBJ2-5; TRBD1 might be the D (5 bases). V was pared by 5 bases and J by 4 bases, with 14 bases between. The germline V gene encodes CDR1 MNHNS and CDR2 SASEGT. The CDR3 runs 14 residues. CDR3 loop: CASSSSDKLETQYF. CDR3 DNA sequence: TGTGCCAGCAGTAGTTCGGACAAATTAGAGACCCAGTACTTC.

The chain recombines TRBV7-6 with TRBJ2-7; D may be TRBD1 (5 bases). CDR1 SGHVS and CDR2 FNYEAQ come from the germline V gene. The CDR3 covers 14 residues. V shed 5 bases and J shed 3 bases, with 14 bases lying between them. The CDR3 protein is CASSPLNQGYEQYF. CDR3 DNA sequence: TGTGCCAGCAGCCCGTTAAACCAGGGCTACGAGCAGTACTTC.

The gene calls are TRBV10-3 and TRBJ2-1; TRBD1 matches at 9 bases. V was pared by 0 bases and J by 6 bases, with 3 bases of the junction left unmatched. Per the germline V gene, CDR1 is ENHRY and CDR2 is SYGVKD. The CDR3 loop spans 15 amino acids. The CDR3 is CAISESRTGVNEQFF. For the CDR3, the DNA is TGTGCCATCAGTGAGTCGAGGACAGGGGTCAATGAGCAGTTCTTC.

Of note for this clonotype: At one boundary the junction diverges from the germline segment, which might be a read error. The chain uses TRBV7-9 and TRBJ2-2; D is unclear. Germline V gene lookup returns CDR1 SEHNR and CDR2 FQNEAQ (reference sequence). CDR3 length: 16 residues. For the CDR3, the DNA is TGTGCCGGCAGCTCTATGGAGACACTGGAAGGCGGGGAGCTGTTTTTT. Protein product: CAGSSMETLEGGELFF.

The V call is TRBV29-1, the J call TRBJ2-3, with D possibly matching TRBD2 (6 bases). The CDR3 has 14 amino acids. The germline CDR1 and CDR2 sequences are SQVTM and ANQGSEA. Between the trimmed V and J ends, which lost 4 bases and 8 bases, there was a span of 19 bases. In nucleotides, the CDR3 is TGCAGCGTTGGAGTGGATCCGGGAGAGGGTACGCAGTATTTT. Its translation is CSVGVDPGEGTQYF.

This clonotype was seen at least ten times. V and J are TRBV5-1 and TRBJ2-2; 10 nucleotides align to TRBD2. The CDR3 consists of 15 residues. In germline, CDR1 is SGHRS, CDR2 YFSETQ. The ends lost 4 bases at V and 5 bases at J; junction bases unmatched: 5. CDR3 region: CASSPTSGETGELFF. As DNA, the CDR3 is TGCGCCAGCAGCCCCACTAGCGGGGAGACCGGGGAGCTGTTTTTT.

This clonotype was counted ten times or more. V usage is TRBV20-1 and J usage is TRBJ1-1, with D uncertain. The germline V and J ends were trimmed by 5 bases and 1 base, with 11 bases remaining between them. Germline CDR1 reads DFQATT; CDR2 reads SNEGSKA (reference sequence). The CDR3 consists of 13 residues. The CDR3 spells CSAPLQTNTEAFF. The DNA for the CDR3 is TGCAGTGCTCCTCTCCAAACGAACACTGAAGCTTTCTTT.

This clonotype was seen only a few times. The chain uses TRBV28 and TRBJ2-3; possible D gene TRBD2, 5 bases. V was cut by 7 bases and J by 0 bases, with 17 bases left in between. This CDR3 region has 16 residues. Germline V gene lookup returns CDR1 MDHEN and CDR2 SYDVKM. The CDR3 nucleotides read TGTGCCAGCACCGCCTGGAGGATGGGGAGCACAGATACGCAGTATTTT. It codes for CASTAWRMGSTDTQYF.